This T cell receptor beta chain was retrieved from a study of lymphopenia after photon versus proton radiotherapy. General study points: Photon-treated patients lost naive T cells and TCR diversity; proton-treated stayed stable. Post-nadir TCR diversity decline inversely tracked overall survival among those who died.

Produced via immunoSEQ multiplex PCR; TCRdb's table is partial and in-frame only. The profile shows 150,000 to 200,000 clones, about nine tenths of them singletons. A note on this clone: Its antigen is still unknown.

Germline CDR1 SSHAT, CDR2 FNYEAQ (reference sequence). This CDR3 is built from 13 residues. V was pared by 2 bases and J by 5 bases, with 9 bases between. The material sequenced was peripheral blood, taken from a patient treated with photon-based radiotherapy. This chain joins TRBV7-7 and TRBJ1-1; D is unclear. The receptor comes from a man aged 45-65 years with gastric cancer. This CDR3 is CASSLNWGTEAFF. The CDR3 DNA reads as TGTGCCAGCAGCTTAAACTGGGGAACTGAAGCTTTCTTT.